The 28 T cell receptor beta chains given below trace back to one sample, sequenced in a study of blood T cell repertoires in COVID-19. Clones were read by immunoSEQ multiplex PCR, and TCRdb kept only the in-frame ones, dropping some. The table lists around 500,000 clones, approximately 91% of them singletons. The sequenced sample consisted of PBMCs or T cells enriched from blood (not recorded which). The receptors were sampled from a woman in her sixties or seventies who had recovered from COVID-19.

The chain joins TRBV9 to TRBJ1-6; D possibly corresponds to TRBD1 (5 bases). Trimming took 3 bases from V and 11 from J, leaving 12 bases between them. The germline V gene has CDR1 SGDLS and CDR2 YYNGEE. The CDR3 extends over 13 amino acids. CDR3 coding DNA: TGTGCCAGCAGCGCGGGGGTTGGGACACCCCTCCACTTT. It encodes CASSAGVGTPLHF.

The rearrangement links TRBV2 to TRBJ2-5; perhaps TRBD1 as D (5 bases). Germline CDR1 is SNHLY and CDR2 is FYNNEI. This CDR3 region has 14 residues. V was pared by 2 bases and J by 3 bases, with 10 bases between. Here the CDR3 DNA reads TGTGCCAGCAGTGAAAGCAGGGTCGAAGAGACCCAGTACTTC. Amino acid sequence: CASSESRVEETQYF. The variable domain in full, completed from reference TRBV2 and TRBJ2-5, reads EPEVTQTPSHQVTQMGQEVILRCVPISNHLYFYWYRQILGQKVEFLVSFYNNEISEKSEIFDDQFSVERPDGSNFTLKIRSTKLEDSAMYFCASSESRVEETQYFGPGTRLLVL.

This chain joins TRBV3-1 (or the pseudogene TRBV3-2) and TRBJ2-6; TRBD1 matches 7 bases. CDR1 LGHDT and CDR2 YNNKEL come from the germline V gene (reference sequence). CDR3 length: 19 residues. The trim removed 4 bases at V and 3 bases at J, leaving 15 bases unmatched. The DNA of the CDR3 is TGTGCCAGCAGCCCCCCAATCCGACAGGGATGGAATGGGGCCAACGTCCTGACTTTC. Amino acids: CASSPPIRQGWNGANVLTF.

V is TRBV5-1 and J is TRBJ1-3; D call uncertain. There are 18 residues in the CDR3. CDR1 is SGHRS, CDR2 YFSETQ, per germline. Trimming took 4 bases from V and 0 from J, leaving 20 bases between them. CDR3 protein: CASSPTGPGLPSGNTIYF. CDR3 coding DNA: TGCGCCAGCAGCCCGACTGGCCCTGGCCTACCCTCTGGAAACACCATATATTTT.

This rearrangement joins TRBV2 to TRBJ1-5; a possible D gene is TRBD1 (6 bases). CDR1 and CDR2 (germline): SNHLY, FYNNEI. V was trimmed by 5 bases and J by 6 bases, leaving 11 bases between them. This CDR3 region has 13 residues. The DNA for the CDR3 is TGTGCCAGCAGTACCGACAGGAGTCAGCCCCAGCATTTT. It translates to CASSTDRSQPQHF. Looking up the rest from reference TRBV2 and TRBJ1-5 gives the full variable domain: EPEVTQTPSHQVTQMGQEVILRCVPISNHLYFYWYRQILGQKVEFLVSFYNNEISEKSEIFDDQFSVERPDGSNFTLKIRSTKLEDSAMYFCASSTDRSQPQHFGDGTRLSIL.

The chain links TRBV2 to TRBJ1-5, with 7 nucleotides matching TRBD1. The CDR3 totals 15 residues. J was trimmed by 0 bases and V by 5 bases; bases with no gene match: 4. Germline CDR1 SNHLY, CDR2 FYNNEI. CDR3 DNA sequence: TGTGCCAGCAGTCTGGGACAGCATAGCAATCAGCCCCAGCATTTT. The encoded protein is CASSLGQHSNQPQHF.

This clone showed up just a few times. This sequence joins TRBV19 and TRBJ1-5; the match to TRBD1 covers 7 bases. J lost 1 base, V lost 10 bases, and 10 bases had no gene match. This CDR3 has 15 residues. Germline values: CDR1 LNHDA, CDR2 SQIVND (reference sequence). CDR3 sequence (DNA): TGTGCCACCCTGAAAGACAGGGCGAGCAATCAGCCCCAGCATTTT. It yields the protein CATLKDRASNQPQHF.

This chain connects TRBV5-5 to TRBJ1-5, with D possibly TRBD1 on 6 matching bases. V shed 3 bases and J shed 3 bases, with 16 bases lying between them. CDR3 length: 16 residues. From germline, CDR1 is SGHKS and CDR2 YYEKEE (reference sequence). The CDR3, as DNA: TGTGCCAGCAGCTCGAGATCAGGGGCTAACAATCAGCCCCAGCATTTT. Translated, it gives CASSSRSGANNQPQHF.

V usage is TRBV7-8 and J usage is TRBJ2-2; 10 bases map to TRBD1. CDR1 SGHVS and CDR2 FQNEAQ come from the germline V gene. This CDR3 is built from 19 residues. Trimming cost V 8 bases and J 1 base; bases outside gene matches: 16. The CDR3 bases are TGTGCCAGCCAGCCTGTCCCCGGGACAGGGGCTTTGAACACCGGGGAGCTGTTTTTT. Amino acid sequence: CASQPVPGTGALNTGELFF.

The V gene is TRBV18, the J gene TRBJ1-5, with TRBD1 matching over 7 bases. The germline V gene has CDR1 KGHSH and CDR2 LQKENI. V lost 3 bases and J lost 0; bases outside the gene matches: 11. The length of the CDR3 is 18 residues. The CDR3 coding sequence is TGTGCCAGCTCACCGGGACAGCCTGGGGCTTATAGCAATCAGCCCCAGCATTTT. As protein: CASSPGQPGAYSNQPQHF.

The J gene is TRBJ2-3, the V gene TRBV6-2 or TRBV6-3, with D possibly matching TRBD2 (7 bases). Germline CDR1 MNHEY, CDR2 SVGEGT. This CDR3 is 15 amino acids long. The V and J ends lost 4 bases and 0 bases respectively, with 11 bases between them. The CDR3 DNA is TGTGCCAGCAGTTGGGGGGGGCTGAGCACAGATACGCAGTATTTT. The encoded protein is CASSWGGLSTDTQYF.

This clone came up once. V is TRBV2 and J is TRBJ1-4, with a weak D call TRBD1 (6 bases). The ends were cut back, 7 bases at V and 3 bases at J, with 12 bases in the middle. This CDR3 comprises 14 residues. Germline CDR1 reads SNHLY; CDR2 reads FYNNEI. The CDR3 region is CASNHRESNEKLFF. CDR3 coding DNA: TGTGCCAGCAACCACAGGGAGTCTAATGAAAAACTGTTTTTT.

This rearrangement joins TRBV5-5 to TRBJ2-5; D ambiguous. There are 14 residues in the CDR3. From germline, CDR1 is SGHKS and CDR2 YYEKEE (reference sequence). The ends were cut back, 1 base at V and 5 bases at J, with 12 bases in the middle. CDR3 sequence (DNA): TGTGCCAGCAGCTTGATGGGCCCCGCCGAGACCCAGTACTTC. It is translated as CASSLMGPAETQYF.

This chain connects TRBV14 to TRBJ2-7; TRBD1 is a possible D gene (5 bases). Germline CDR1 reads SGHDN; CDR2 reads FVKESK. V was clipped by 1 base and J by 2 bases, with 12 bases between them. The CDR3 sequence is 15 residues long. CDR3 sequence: CASSQGSQGTYEQYF. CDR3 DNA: TGTGCCAGCAGCCAAGGAAGCCAGGGAACCTACGAGCAGTACTTC.

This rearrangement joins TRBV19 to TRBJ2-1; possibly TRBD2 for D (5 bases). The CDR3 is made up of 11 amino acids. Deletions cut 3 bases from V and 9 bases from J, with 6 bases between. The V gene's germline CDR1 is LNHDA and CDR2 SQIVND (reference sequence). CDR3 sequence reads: CASSMAGEQFF. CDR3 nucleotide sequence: TGTGCCAGTAGTATGGCGGGTGAGCAGTTCTTC.

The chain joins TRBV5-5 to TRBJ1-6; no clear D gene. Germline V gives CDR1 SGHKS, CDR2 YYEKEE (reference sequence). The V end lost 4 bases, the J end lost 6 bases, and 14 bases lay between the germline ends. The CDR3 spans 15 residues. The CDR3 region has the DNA TGTGCCAGCAGCCTTCGGACTTTTCCTAATTCACCCCTCCACTTT. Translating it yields CASSLRTFPNSPLHF. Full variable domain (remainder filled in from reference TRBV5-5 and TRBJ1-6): DAGVTQSPTHLIKTRGQQVTLRCSPISGHKSVSWYQQVLGQGPQFIFQYYEKEERGRGNFPDRFSARQFPNYSSELNVNALLLGDSALYLCASSLRTFPNSPLHFGNGTRLTVT.

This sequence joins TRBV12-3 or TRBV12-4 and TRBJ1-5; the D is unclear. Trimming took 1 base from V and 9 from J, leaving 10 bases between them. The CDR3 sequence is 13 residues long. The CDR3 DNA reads TGTGCCAGCAGTTTAGGGGCTCTGGGGCCCCAGCATTTT. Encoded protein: CASSLGALGPQHF.

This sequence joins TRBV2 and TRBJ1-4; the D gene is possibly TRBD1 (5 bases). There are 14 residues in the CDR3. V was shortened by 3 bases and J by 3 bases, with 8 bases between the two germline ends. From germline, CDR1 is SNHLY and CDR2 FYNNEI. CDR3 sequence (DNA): TGTGCCAGCAGTGATGCAGGGTCTAATGAAAAACTGTTTTTT. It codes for CASSDAGSNEKLFF.

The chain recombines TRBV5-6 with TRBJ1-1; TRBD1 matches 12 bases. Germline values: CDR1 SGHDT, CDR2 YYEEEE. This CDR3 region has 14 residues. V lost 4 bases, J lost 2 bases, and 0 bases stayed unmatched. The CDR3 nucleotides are TGTGCCAGCAGCGGGACAGGGGGCAACACTGAAGCTTTCTTT. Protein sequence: CASSGTGGNTEAFF.

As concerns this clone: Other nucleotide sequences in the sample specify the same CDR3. CDR3 coding DNA: TGCGCCAGCAGCCCGGGACAGGGTGCCACTGAAGCTTTCTTT. As protein: CASSPGQGATEAFF. The chain joins TRBV5-1 to TRBJ1-1, with TRBD1 matching over 9 bases. The ends lost 4 bases at V and 4 bases at J; junction bases unmatched: 5. There are 14 residues in the CDR3. Germline lookup yields CDR1 SGHRS and CDR2 YFSETQ.

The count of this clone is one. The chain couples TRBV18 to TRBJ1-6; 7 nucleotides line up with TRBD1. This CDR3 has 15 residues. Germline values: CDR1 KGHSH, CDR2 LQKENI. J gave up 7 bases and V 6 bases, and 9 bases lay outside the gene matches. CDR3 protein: CASSPTGAQNSPLHF. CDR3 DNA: TGTGCCAGCTCTCCCACAGGGGCCCAAAATTCACCCCTCCACTTT.

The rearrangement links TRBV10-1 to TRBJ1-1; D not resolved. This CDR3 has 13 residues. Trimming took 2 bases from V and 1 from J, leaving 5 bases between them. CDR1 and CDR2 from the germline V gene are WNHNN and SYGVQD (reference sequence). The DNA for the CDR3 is TGCGCCAGCAGTGAGGCAGGGAACACTGAAGCTTTCTTT. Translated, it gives CASSEAGNTEAFF.

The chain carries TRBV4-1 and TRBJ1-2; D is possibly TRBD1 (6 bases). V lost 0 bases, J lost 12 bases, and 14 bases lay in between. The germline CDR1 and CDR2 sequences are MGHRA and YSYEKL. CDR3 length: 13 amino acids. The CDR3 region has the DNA TGCGCCAGCAGCCAAGAGGCAACCAGGGGACACACCTTC. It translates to CASSQEATRGHTF.

CDR3 coding DNA: TGCGCCAGCAGGAACCGGACAGGGATCGGGACCGGGGAGCTGTTTTTT. Protein product: CASRNRTGIGTGELFF. The chain carries TRBV5-1 and TRBJ2-2; 8 nucleotides agree with TRBD1. Germline V CDR1 and CDR2: SGHRS, YFSETQ. V lost 5 bases and J lost 5; bases outside the gene matches: 11. This CDR3 contains 16 residues.

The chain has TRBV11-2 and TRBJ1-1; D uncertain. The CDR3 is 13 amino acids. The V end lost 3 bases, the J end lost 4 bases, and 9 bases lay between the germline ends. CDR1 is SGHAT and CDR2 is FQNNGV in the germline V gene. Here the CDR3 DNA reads TGTGCCAGCAGCTTCCATGAGGGCACTGAAGCTTTCTTT. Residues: CASSFHEGTEAFF.

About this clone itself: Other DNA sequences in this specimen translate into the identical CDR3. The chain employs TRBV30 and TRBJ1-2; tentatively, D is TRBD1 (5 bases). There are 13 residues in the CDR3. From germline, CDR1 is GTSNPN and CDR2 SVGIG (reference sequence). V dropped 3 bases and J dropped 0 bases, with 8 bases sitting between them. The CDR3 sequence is CAWSLTANYGYTF. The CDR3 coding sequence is TGTGCCTGGAGCTTGACAGCTAACTATGGCTACACCTTC.

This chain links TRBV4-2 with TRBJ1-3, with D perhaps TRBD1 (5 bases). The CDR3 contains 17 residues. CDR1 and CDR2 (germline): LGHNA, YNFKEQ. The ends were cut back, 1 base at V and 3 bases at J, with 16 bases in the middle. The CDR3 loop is CASSQVTRGGYGNTIYF. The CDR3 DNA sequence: TGTGCCAGCAGCCAAGTGACCCGGGGGGGATATGGAAACACCATATATTTT.

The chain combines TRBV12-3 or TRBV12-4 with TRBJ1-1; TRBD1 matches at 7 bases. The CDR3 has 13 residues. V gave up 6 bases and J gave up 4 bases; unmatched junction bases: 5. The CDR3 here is CASSYDRATEAFF. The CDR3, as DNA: TGTGCCAGCAGCTATGACAGGGCCACTGAAGCTTTCTTT.